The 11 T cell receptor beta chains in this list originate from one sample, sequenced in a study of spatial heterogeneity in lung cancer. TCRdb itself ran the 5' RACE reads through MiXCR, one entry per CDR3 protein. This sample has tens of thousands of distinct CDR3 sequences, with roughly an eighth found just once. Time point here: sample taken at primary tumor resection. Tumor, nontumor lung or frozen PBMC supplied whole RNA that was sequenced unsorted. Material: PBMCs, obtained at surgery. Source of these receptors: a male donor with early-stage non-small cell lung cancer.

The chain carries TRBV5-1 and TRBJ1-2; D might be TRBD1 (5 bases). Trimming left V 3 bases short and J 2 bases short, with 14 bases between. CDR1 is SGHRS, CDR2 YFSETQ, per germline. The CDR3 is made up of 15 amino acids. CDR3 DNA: TGCGCCAGCAGCTGGCGGCAGGGCGGCAACTATGGCTACACCTTC. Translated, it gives CASSWRQGGNYGYTF.

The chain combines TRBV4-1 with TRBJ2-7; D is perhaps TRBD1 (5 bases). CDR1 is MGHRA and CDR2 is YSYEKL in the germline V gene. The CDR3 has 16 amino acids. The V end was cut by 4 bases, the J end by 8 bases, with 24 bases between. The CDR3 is CASSREWTDILGQQYF. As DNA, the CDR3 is TGCGCCAGCAGCCGGGAATGGACCGACATACTGGGGCAGCAGTACTTC.

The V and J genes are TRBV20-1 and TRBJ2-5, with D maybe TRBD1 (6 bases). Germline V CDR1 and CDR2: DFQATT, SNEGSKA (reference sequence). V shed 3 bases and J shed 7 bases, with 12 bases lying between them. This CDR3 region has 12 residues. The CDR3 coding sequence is TGCAGTGCTAGGGACACCAGGGGGACCCAGTACTTC. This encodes CSARDTRGTQYF.

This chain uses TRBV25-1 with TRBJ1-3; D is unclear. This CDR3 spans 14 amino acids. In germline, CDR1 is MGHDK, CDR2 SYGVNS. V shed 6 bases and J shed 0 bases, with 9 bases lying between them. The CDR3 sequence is CASSARDSGNTIYF. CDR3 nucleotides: TGTGCCAGCAGCGCCAGAGACTCTGGAAACACCATATATTTT. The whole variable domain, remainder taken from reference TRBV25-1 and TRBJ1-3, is EADIYQTPRYLVIGTGKKITLECSQTMGHDKMYWYQQDPGMELHLIHYSYGVNSTEKGDLSSESTVSRIRTEHFPLTLESARPSHTSQYLCASSARDSGNTIYFGEGSWLTVV.

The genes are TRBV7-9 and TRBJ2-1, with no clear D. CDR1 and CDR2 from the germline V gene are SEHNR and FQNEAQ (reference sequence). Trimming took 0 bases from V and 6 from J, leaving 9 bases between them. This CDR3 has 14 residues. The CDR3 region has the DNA TGTGCCAGCAGCTTAGCGGCTAGTTCCAATGAGCAGTTCTTC. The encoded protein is CASSLAASSNEQFF.

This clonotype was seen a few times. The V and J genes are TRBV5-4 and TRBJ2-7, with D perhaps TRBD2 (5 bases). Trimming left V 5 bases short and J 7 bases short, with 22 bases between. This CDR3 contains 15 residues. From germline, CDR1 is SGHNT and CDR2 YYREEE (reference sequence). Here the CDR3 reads CASRPFGSPLWEQYF. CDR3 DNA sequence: TGTGCCAGCAGACCGTTTGGGAGCCCGCTGTGGGAGCAGTACTTC.

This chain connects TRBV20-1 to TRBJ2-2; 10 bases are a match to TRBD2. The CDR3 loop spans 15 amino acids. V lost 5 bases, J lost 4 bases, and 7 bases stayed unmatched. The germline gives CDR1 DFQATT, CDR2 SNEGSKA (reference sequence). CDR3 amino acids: CSAPRLAGGTGELFF. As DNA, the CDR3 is TGCAGTGCTCCTAGACTAGCGGGTGGCACCGGGGAGCTGTTTTTT.

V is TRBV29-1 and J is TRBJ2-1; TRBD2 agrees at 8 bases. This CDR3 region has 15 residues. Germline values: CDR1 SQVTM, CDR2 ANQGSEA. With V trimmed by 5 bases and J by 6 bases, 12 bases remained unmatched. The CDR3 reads CSVFPPAGAVNEQFF. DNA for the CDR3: TGCAGCGTTTTCCCTCCAGCGGGGGCCGTCAATGAGCAGTTCTTC.

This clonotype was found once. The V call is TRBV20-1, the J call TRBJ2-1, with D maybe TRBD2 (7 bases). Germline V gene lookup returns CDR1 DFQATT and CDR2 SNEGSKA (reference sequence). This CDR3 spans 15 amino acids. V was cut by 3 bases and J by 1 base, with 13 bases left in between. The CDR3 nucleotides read TGCAGTGCTAGGGGCGCGGGGGCATCCTACAATGAGCAGTTCTTC. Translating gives CSARGAGASYNEQFF.

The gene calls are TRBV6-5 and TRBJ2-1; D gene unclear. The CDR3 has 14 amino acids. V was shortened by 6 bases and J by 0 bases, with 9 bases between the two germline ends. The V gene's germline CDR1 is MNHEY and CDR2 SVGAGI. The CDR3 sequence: CASRYSSSYNEQFF. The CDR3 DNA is TGTGCCAGCAGGTACAGTAGCTCCTACAATGAGCAGTTCTTC.

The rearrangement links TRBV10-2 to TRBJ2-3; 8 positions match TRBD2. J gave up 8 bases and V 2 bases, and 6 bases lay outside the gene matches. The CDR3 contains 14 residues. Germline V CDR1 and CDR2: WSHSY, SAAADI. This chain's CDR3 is CASSESGGGGTQYF. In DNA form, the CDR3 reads TGCGCCAGCAGTGAGAGCGGGGGTGGCGGTACGCAGTATTTT.